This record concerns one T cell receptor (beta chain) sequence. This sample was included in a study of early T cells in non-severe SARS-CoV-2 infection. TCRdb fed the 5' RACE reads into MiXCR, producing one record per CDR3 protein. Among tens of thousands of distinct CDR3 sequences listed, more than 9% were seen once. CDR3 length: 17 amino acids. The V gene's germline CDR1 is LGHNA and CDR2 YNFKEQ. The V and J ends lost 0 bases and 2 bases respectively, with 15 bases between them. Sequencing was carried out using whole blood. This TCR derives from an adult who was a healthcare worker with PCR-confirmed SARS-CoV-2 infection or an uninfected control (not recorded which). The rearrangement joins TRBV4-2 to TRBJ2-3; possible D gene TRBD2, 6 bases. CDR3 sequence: CASSQETQRVITDTQYF. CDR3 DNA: TGTGCCAGCAGCCAAGAGACCCAGCGGGTGATCACAGATACGCAGTATTTT.